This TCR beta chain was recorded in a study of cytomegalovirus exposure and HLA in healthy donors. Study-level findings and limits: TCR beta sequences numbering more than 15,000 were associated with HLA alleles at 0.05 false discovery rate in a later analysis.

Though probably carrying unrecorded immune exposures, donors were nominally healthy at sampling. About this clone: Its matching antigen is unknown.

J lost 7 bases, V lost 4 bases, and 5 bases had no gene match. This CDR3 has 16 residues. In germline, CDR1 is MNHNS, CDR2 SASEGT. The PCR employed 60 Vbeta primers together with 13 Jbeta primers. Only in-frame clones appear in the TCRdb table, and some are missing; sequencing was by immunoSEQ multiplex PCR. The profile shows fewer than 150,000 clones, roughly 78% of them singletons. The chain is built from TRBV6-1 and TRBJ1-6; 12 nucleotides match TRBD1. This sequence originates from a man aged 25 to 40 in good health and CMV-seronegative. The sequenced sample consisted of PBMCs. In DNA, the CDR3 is TGTGCCAGCAGTGCCCGGGACAGGGGGCACAATTCACCCCTCCACTTT. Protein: CASSARDRGHNSPLHF.